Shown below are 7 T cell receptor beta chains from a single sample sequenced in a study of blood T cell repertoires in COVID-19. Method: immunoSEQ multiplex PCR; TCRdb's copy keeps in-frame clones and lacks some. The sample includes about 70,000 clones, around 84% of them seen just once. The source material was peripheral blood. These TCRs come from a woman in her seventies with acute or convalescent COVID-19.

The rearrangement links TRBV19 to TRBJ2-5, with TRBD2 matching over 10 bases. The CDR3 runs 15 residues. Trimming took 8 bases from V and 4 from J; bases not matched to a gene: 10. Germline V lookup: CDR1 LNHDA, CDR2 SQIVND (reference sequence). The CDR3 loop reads CASRTASGRGETQYF. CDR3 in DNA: TGTGCCAGTCGAACCGCTAGCGGGAGAGGAGAGACCCAGTACTTC.

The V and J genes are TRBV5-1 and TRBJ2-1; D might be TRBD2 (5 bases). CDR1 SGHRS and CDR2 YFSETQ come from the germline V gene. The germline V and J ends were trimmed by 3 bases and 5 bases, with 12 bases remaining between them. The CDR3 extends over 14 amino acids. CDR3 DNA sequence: TGCGCCAGCAGCTCCCGCAGCGGTGACAATGAGCAGTTCTTC. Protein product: CASSSRSGDNEQFF.

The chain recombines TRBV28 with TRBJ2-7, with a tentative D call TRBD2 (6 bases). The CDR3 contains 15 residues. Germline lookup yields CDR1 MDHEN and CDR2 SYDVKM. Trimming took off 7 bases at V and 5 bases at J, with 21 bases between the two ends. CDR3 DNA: TGTGCCAGCACCACTCCCCTTGGAGGGAGAGACGAGCAGTACTTC. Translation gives CASTTPLGGRDEQYF.

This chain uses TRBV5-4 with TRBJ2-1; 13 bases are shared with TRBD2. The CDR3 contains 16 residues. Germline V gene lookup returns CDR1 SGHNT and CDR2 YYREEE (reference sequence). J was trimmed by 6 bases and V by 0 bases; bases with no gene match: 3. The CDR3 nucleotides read TGTGCCAGCAGCTTGGGGGGGACTAGCGGGATCAATGAGCAGTTCTTC. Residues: CASSLGGTSGINEQFF.

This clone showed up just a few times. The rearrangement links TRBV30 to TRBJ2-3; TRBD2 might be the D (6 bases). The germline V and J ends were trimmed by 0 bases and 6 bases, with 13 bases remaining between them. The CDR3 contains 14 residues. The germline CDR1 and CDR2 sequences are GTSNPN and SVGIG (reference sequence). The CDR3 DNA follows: TGTGCCTGGAGTGTCGGGGCCAGCGGGGATACGCAGTATTTT. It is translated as CAWSVGASGDTQYF.

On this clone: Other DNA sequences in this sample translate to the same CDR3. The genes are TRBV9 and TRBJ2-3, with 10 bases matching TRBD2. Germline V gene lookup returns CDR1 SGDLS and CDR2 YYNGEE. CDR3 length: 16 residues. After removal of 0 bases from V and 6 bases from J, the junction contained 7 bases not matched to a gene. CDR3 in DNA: TGTGCCAGCAGCGTAGAGAGCGGGGGGGCATCGGATACGCAGTATTTT. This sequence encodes CASSVESGGASDTQYF.

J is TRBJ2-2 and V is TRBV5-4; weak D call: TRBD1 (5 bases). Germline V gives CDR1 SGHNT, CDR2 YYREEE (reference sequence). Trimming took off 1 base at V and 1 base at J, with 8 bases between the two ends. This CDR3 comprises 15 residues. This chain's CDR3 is CASSLPQGNTGELFF. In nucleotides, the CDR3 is TGTGCCAGCAGCTTGCCGCAGGGGAACACCGGGGAGCTGTTTTTT. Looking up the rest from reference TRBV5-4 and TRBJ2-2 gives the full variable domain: ETGVTQSPTHLIKTRGQQVTLRCSSQSGHNTVSWYQQALGQGPQFIFQYYREEENGRGNFPPRFSGLQFPNYSSELNVNALELDDSALYLCASSLPQGNTGELFFGEGSRLTVL.